This TCR beta chain originates from a study of T cell responses to AZD1222 COVID-19 vaccine. Overall study findings and caveats: Seropositive at baseline were only a handful of AZD1222 recipients. Unmutated variant regions are reportedly the target of nearly half of TCRs that are spike-specific. Repertoire sampling happened only post peak T cell response.

Trimming at V came to 6 bases and at J to 4 bases, leaving 6 bases not matched to a gene. Germline V gene lookup returns CDR1 MDHEN and CDR2 SYDVKM. This CDR3 spans 14 amino acids. Only in-frame clones appear in the TCRdb table, and some are missing; sequencing was by immunoSEQ multiplex PCR. The table records 150,000 or so clones, about 92% of them present only once. Analyses pooled second doses at about 4 or about 12 weeks. To note about this clone: What it recognizes is unknown.

This specimen was peripheral blood, taken 28 days after the second AZD1222 dose. This sequence joins TRBV28 and TRBJ1-5; the match to TRBD1 covers 7 bases. The receptor comes from an adult who received the AZD1222 COVID-19 vaccine. DNA of the CDR3: TGTGCCAGCAGCCTAGACAGGGCTAATCAGCCCCAGCATTTT. This gives the protein CASSLDRANQPQHF.